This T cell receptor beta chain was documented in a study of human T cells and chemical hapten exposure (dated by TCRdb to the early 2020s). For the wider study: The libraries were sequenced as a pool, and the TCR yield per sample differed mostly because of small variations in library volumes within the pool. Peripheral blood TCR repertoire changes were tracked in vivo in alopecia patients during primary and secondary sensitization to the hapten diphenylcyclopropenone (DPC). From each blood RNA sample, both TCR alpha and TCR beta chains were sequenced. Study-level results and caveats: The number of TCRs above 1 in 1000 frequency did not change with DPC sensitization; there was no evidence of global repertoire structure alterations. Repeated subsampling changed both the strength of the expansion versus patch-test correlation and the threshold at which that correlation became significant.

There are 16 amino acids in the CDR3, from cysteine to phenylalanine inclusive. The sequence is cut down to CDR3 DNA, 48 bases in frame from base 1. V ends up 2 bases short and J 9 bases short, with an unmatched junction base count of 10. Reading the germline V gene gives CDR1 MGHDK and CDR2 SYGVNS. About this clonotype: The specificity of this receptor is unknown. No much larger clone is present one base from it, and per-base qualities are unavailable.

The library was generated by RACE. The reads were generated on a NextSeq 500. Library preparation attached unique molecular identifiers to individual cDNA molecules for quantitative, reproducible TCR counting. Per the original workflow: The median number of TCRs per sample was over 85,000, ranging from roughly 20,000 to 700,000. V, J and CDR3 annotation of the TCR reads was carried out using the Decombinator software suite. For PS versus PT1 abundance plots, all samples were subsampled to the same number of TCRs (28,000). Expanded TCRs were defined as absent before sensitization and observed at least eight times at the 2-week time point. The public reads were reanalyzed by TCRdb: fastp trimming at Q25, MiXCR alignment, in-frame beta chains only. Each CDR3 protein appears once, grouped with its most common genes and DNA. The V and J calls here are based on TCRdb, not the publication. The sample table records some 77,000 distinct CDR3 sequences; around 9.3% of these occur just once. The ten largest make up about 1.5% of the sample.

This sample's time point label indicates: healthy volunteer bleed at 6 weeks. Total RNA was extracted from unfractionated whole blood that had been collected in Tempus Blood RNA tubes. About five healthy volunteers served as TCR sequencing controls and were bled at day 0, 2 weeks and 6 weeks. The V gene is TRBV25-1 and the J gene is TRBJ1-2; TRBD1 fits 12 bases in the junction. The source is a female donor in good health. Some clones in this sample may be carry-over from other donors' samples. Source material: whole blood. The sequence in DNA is TGTGCCAGCAGTGAAACGGGACAGGGGGCGGGCGATCGCTACACCTTC. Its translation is CASSETGQGAGDRYTF.